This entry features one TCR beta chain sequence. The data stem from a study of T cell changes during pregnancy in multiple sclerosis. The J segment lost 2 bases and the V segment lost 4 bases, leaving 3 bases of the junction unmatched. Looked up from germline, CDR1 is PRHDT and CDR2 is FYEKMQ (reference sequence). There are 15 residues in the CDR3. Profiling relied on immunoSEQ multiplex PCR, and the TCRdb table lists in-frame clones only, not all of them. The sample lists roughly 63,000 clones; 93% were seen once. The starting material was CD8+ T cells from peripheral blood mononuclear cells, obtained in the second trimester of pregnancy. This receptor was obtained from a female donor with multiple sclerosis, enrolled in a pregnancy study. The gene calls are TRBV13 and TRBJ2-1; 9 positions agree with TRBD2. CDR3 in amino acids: CASSSRGGAYNEQFF. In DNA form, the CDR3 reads TGTGCCAGCAGCTCGCGGGGGGGGGCCTACAATGAGCAGTTCTTC.